The entry below describes one T cell receptor beta chain. This clonotype came up many times. Its target antigen remains unknown. No base-level quality is on record; no much larger clone is a single base apart. Receptor libraries were prepared by PCR. TCRdb lists the instrument as NextSeq 500. Preparation of bulk TCR libraries followed a previously described approach, with the TCR primers listed in Table S5. The Qiagen AllPrep DNA/RNA kit was used to purify total RNA. Before any analysis, reads coming from multiple sequencing runs of the same library were combined into one pool. The paper's data handling went like this. Reads were retained only if the reads had an exact TCR constant sequence, and the retained reads were trimmed to 150 nt and grouped according to their 12-nt molecular barcodes. Reads inside each barcode group were sub-clustered using a 15% Levenshtein threshold, and a quality-weighted consensus sequence was constructed for each RNA molecule. Non-functional sequences were filtered out, along with any lower-count sequence sitting one edit away from another sequence. Barcode sub-clusters with fewer than 20% of the maximum read count were removed, based on fitting two negative binomial distributions. TCRdb itself trimmed the public reads at Q25 with fastp, ran MiXCR and retained productive beta chains. When rows share a CDR3 protein, they turn into one entry using the most common DNA and genes. None of the V and J calls come from the authors' own analysis; TCRdb made them. A total of approximately 630,000 distinct CDR3 sequences appear in this sample, about 25% of them only once. The ten largest clones take up 0.7% to 0.95% of the sample.

Taken from the germline V gene, the CDR1 and CDR2 loops are SGHAT and FQNNGV. V is cut by 4 bases and J by 0 bases, and the space between the germline ends is 13 bases. From the cysteine up to the phenylalanine, the CDR3 has a length of 16 residues. The kept DNA is CDR3 alone, 48 bases in frame from the first base. Libraries of naive CD8 T cells were generated from about 21,000 to 970,000 sorted cells, with 10%, 30% or 50% of the purified RNA used. Naive CD8 T cells were FACS-sorted as CD8+CD4-CCR7+CD45RA+ on a BD FACSAria II into RLT Plus buffer. To test detection sensitivity, Jurkat RNA equal to approximately 10 TCR copies was added to samples of roughly 18,000-1,000,000 naive CD8 T cells. CD8 T cells were enriched using RosetteSep CD8+ T Cell Enrichment Cocktail and Ficoll-Paque, and the enriched cells then underwent ACK red cell lysis. The sample comes from a study of molecular identifiers for immune sequencing clone quantification (dated by TCRdb to the late 2010s). With regard to the full study: In a replicate experiment, RNA from about 20,000 or 100,000 naive CD8 T cells was split into five aliquots, four of which were sequenced. This methods study benchmarked molecular-identifier clustering-based TCR repertoire sequencing (MIDCIRS) and TCR RNA copy counting, using CD8 T cells to do so. Paper-wide results and their limitations: Clones above 20 RNA copies held over 97% of molecules in CMV-specific effector cells but under 1% in naive cells. Spiked-in Jurkat TCR RNA equivalent to a single cell was reported to be detectable even among 750,000 to 1,000,000 naive CD8 T cells. Highly expanded clone sizes could be underestimated because identical TCR molecules may share a barcode. Modeling gave about 3.2 recovered TCR RNA copies per cell versus roughly 10 by digital PCR, implying 25% to 30% capture efficiency. When barcode sub-clustering was omitted, TCR diversity was inflated by chimeric consensus sequences, with chimeras reaching as high as 47%. The naive libraries included spiked-in Jurkat TCR RNA (over nine copies' worth), and this RNA is not part of the donor repertoire.

The chain is made from TRBV11-2 and TRBJ2-1; tentative D gene TRBD1, with 5 bases matching. The sequenced sample was naive CD8+ T cells from blood, with Jurkat cell RNA spiked in. In light of the paper, this sample's cell subset or site label describes: FACS-sorted CD8+CD4-CCR7+CD45RA+ naive T cells. The sequence came from a human donor in good health. Some libraries in this study had Jurkat cell RNA spiked in. The CDR3 is CASSSLGASSYNEQFF. The sequence in DNA is TGTGCCAGCAGCTCCCTTGGGGCGAGCTCCTACAATGAGCAGTTCTTC.